This T cell receptor (beta chain) derives from a study of T-cell reconstitution after alpha-beta-depleted transplantation in children. During its preparation, the TCRbeta library received unique molecular identifiers. TCRdb re-called the PCR reads with MiXCR, one entry per CDR3 protein. The sample consists of approximately 510,000 distinct CDR3 sequences, around 18% of them appearing once. CDR1 is MNHEY, CDR2 SMNVEV, per germline (reference sequence). V was trimmed by 2 bases and J by 3 bases, leaving 14 bases between them. This CDR3 region has 15 residues. The clonotype originates from a human donor who donated a stem cell graft to a child with acute lymphoblastic leukemia. The starting material was PBMCs from the stem cell graft donor, obtained from the stem cell graft. The V and J genes are TRBV27 and TRBJ2-7; D is unclear. CDR3 DNA sequence: TGTGCCAGCAGTTTAGCCCCCGATACCTACTACGAGCAGTACTTC. It codes for CASSLAPDTYYEQYF.